The rows below give T cell receptor beta chains drawn from one sample of a study of molecular identifiers for immune sequencing clone quantification. TCRdb ran MiXCR on the PCR reads and lists one entry per CDR3 protein. The sample holds about 68,000 distinct CDR3 sequences, less than 20% seen once. The material sequenced was naive CD8+ T cells from blood, with Jurkat cell RNA spiked in. The receptor source for this set is a human donor in good health. Some libraries in this study had Jurkat cell RNA spiked in. Both conserved end residues are part of each CDR3. D genes are given only for firm matches. Rows give clone size only sometimes, using once, few, many, or a class for an expanded clone.

clone_size	v_call	d_call	j_call	cdr3_aa	cdr3_nt
many	TRBV24-1	TRBD2	TRBJ2-5	CATSDSGLAGQQETQYF	TGTGCCACCAGTGATTCGGGACTAGCGGGCCAGCAAGAGACCCAGTACTTC
many	TRBV14	.	TRBJ1-2	CASSRDPSLYGYTF	TGTGCCAGCAGCCGCGACCCTTCCCTCTATGGCTACACCTTC
many	TRBV5-6	.	TRBJ1-1	CASSLVGGGAAEAFF	TGTGCCAGCAGCTTGGTAGGAGGCGGGGCGGCTGAAGCTTTCTTT
many	TRBV6-2/TRBV6-3	TRBD2	TRBJ2-1	CASSYRPAGGDEQFF	TGTGCCAGCAGTTACCGTCCAGCGGGAGGGGATGAGCAGTTCTTC
many	TRBV5-4	TRBD2	TRBJ2-3	CASSLWTSGSTDTQYF	TGTGCCAGCAGCCTCTGGACTAGCGGGAGTACAGATACGCAGTATTTT
many	TRBV27	.	TRBJ2-7	CASGWGPLEQYF	TGTGCCAGCGGCTGGGGTCCCCTCGAGCAGTACTTC
few	TRBV20-1	TRBD2	TRBJ2-1	CSASLITSGSRPEQFF	TGCAGTGCTAGCCTTATTACTAGCGGGAGTCGGCCCGAGCAGTTCTTC
.	TRBV27	.	TRBJ1-1	CASSPGSYGEFF	TGTGCCAGCAGTCCGGGATCGTATGGGGAATTCTTT
.	TRBV9	.	TRBJ1-1	CASSVGGYTEAFF	TGTGCCAGCAGCGTAGGGGGGTACACTGAAGCTTTCTTT
many	TRBV6-5	TRBD2	TRBJ2-1	CASSYLPTLTSGTHNEQFF	TGTGCCAGCAGTTACTTACCCACCCTGACTAGCGGGACCCACAATGAGCAGTTCTTC